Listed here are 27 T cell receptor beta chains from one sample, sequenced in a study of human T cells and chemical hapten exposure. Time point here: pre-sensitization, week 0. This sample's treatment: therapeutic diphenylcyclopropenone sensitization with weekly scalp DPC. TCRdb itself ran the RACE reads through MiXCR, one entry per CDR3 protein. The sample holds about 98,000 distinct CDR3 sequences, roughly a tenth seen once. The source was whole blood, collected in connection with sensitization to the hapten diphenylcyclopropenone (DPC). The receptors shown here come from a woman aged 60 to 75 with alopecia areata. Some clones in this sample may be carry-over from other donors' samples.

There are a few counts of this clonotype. The CDR3 region is CSVETANQPQHF. As DNA, the CDR3 is TGCAGCGTTGAGACCGCTAATCAGCCCCAGCATTTT. The chain combines TRBV29-1 with TRBJ1-5, with unresolved D. Germline CDR1 SQVTM, CDR2 ANQGSEA. The CDR3 totals 12 residues. Trimming removed 3 bases from V and 4 bases from J, with 7 bases in between. The full variable domain, completed using reference TRBV29-1 and TRBJ1-5, is SAVISQKPSRDICQRGTSLTIQCQVDSQVTMMFWYRQQPGQSLTLIATANQGSEATYESGFVIDKFPISRPNLTFSTLTVSNMSPEDSSIYLCSVETANQPQHFGDGTRLSIL.

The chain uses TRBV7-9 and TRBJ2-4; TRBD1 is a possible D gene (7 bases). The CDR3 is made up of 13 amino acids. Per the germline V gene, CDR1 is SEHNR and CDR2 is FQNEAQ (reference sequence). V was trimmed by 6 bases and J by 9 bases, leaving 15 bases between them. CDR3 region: CASRTGRLGIQYF. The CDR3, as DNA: TGTGCCAGCAGGACAGGGAGGCTGGGCATTCAGTACTTC.

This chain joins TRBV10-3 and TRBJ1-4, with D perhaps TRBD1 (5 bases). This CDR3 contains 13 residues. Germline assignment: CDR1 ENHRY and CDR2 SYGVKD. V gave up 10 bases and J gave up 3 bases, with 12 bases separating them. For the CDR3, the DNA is TGTGCCAGTCGGGGGTCAGCTAATGAAAAACTGTTTTTT. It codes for CASRGSANEKLFF.

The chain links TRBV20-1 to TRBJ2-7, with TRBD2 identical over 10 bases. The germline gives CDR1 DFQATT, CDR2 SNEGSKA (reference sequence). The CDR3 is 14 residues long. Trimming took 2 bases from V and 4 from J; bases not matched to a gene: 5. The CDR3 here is CSARSSGGQYEQYF. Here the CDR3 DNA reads TGCAGTGCTAGATCTAGCGGGGGCCAATACGAGCAGTACTTC.

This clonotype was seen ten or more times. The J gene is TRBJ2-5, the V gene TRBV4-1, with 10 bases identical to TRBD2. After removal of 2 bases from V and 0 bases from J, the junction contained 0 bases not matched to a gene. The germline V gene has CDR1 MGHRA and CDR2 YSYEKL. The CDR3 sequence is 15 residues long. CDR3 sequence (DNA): TGCGCCAGCAGCCAACTAGCGGGGGACCAAGAGACCCAGTACTTC. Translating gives CASSQLAGDQETQYF.

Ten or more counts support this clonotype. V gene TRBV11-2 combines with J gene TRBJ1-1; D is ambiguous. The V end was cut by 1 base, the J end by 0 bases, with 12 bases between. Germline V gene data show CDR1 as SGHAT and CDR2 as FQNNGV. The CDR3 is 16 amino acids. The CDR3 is CASSLVGRGVNTEAFF. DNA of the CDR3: TGTGCCAGCAGCTTAGTTGGTCGGGGTGTGAACACTGAAGCTTTCTTT. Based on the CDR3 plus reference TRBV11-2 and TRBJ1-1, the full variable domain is EAGVAQSPRYKIIEKRQSVAFWCNPISGHATLYWYQQILGQGPKLLIQFQNNGVVDDSQLPKDRFSAERLKGVDSTLKIQPAKLEDSAVYLCASSLVGRGVNTEAFFGQGTRLTVV.

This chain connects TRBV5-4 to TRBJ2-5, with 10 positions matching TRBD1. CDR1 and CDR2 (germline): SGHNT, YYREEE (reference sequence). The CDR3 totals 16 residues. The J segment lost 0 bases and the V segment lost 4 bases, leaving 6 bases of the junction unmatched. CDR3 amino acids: CASSAVGTGDQETQYF. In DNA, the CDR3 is TGTGCCAGCAGCGCCGTTGGGACAGGGGACCAAGAGACCCAGTACTTC.

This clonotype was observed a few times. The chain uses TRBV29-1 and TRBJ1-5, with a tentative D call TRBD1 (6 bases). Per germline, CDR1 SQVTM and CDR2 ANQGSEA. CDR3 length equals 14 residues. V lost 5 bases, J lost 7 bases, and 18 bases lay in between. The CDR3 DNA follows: TGCAGCGTTACCTCAGGGGTCATGGGGCAGCCCCAGCATTTT. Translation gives CSVTSGVMGQPQHF.

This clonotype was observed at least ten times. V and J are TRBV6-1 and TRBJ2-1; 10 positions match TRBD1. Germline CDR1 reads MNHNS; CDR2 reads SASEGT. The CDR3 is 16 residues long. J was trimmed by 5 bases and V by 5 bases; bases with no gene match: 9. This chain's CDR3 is CASSSAGTGADNEQFF. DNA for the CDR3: TGTGCCAGCAGTTCAGCCGGGACAGGGGCCGACAATGAGCAGTTCTTC.

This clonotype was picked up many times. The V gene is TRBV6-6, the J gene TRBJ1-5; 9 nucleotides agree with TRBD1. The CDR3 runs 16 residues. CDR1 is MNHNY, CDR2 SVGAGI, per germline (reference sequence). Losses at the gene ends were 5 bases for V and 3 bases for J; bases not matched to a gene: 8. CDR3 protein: CASSPGQGIYNQPQHF. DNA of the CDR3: TGTGCCAGCAGTCCGGGACAGGGAATTTACAATCAGCCCCAGCATTTT.

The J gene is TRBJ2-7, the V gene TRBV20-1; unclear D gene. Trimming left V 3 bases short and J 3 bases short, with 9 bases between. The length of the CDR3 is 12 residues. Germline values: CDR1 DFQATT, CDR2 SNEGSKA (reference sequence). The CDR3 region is CSARRNYYEQYF. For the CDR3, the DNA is TGCAGTGCTAGGCGTAATTACTACGAGCAGTACTTC.

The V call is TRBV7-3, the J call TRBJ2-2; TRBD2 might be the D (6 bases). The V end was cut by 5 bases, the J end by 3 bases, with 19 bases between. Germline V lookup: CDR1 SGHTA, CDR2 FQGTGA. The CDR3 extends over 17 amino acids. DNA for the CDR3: TGTGCCAGCAGCCGGAAACCGGGACTCGGTTACACCGGGGAGCTGTTTTTT. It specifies CASSRKPGLGYTGELFF.

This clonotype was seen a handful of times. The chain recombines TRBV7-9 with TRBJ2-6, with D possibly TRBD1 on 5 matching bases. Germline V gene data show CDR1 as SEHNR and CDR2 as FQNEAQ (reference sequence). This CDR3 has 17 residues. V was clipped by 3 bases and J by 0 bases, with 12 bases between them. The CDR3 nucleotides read TGTGCCAGCAGCTTCCTGACAGTAGTCTCTGGGGCCAACGTCCTGACTTTC. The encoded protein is CASSFLTVVSGANVLTF.

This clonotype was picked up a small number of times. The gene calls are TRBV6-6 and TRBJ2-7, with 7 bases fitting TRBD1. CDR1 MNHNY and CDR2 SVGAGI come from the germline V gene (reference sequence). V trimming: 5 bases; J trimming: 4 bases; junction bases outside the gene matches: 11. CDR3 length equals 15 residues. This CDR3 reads CASSIQGESRYEQYF. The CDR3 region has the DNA TGTGCCAGCAGTATCCAGGGGGAGTCCAGATACGAGCAGTACTTC.

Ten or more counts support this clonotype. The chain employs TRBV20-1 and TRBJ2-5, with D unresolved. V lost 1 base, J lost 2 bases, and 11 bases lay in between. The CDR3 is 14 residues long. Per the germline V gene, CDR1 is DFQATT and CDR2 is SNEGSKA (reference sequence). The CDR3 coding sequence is TGCAGTGCTAGAGGGACGGTGAAACAAGAGACCCAGTACTTC. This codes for CSARGTVKQETQYF.

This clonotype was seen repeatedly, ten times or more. CDR3: CAWAGTGSGQPQHF. For the CDR3, the DNA is TGTGCCTGGGCCGGGACAGGGTCAGGTCAGCCCCAGCATTTT. The chain joins TRBV30 to TRBJ1-5; TRBD1 matches 9 bases. Germline assignment: CDR1 GTSNPN and CDR2 SVGIG (reference sequence). With 5 bases clipped from V and 6 bases from J, the junction kept 8 bases outside the gene matches. CDR3 length equals 14 residues.

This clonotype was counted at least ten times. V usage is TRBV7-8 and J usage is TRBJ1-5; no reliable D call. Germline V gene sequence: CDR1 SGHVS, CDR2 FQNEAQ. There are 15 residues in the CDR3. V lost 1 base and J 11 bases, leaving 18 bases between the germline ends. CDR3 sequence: CASSLVFSAAEAQHF. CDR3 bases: TGTGCCAGCAGCTTAGTATTTTCGGCGGCCGAGGCCCAGCATTTT.

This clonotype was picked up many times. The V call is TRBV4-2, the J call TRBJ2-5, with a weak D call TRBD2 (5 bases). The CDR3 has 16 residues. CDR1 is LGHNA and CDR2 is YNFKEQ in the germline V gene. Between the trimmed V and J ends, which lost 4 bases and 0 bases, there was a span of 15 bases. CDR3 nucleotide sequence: TGTGCCAGCAGCCCGCGGACTGGGGTCAACCAAGAGACCCAGTACTTC. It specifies CASSPRTGVNQETQYF.

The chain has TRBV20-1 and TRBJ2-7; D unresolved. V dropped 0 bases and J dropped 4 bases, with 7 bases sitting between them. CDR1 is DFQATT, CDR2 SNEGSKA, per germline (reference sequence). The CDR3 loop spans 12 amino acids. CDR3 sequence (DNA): TGCAGTGCTAGAGATAGGCAGTACGAGCAGTACTTC. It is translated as CSARDRQYEQYF.

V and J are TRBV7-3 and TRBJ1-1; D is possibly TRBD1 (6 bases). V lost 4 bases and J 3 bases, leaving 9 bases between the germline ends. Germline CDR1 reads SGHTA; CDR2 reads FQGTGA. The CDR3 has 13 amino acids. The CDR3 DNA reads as TGTGCCAGCAGCTCTCAGGGGCACACTGAAGCTTTCTTT. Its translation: CASSSQGHTEAFF.

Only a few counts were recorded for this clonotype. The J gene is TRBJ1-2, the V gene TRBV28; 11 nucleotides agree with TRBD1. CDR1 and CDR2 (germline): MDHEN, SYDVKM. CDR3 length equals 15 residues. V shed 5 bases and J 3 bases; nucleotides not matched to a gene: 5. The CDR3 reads CASSHGQGAHYGYTF. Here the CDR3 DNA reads TGTGCCAGCAGTCACGGACAGGGGGCTCACTATGGCTACACCTTC.

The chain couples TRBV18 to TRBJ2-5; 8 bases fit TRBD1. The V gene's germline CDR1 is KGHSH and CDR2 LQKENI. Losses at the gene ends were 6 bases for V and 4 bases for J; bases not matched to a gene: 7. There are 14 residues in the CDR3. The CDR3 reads CASSFGTGRETQYF. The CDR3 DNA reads TGTGCCAGCTCGTTCGGGACAGGTAGAGAGACCCAGTACTTC. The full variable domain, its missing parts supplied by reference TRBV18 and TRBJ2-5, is NAGVMQNPRHLVRRRGQEARLRCSPMKGHSHVYWYRQLPEEGLKFMVYLQKENIIDESGMPKERFSAEFPKEGPSILRIQQVVRGDSAAYFCASSFGTGRETQYFGPGTRLLVL.

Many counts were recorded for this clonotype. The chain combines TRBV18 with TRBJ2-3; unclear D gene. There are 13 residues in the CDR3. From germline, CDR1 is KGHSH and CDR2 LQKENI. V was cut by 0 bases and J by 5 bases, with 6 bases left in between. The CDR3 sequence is CASSPPEEDTQYF. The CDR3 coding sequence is TGTGCCAGCTCACCACCCGAGGAAGATACGCAGTATTTT.

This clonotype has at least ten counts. The CDR3 DNA reads TGTGCCAGCAGCTTGGGGACGTGGGGCGAGGGCTACACCTTC. Protein sequence: CASSLGTWGEGYTF. The chain combines TRBV7-9 with TRBJ1-2; possible D gene TRBD1, 5 bases. In germline, CDR1 is SEHNR, CDR2 FQNEAQ (reference sequence). Between the trimmed V and J ends, which lost 3 bases and 8 bases, there was a span of 16 bases. The CDR3 is 14 amino acids. Variable domain in full (rest from reference TRBV7-9 and TRBJ1-2): DTGVSQNPRHKITKRGQNVTFRCDPISEHNRLYWYRQTLGQGPEFLTYFQNEAQLEKSRLLSDRFSAERPKGSFSTLEIQRTEQGDSAMYLCASSLGTWGEGYTFGSGTRLTVV.

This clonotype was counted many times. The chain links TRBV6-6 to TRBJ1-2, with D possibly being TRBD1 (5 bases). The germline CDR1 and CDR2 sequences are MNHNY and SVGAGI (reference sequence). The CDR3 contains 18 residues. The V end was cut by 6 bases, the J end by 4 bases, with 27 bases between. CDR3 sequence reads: CASSPAQGTPGRSYGYTF. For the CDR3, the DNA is TGTGCCAGCAGCCCTGCCCAAGGGACTCCCGGTCGGTCCTATGGCTACACCTTC.

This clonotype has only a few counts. CDR3 DNA sequence: TGTGCCAGCAGTTATTCGGGACTAGCGGGGGGTGAGACCCAGTACTTC. Protein: CASSYSGLAGGETQYF. The chain recombines TRBV5-6 with TRBJ2-5, with 15 bases lining up with TRBD2. There are 16 residues in the CDR3. V shed 5 bases, J shed 5 bases, and the junction held 7 bases outside the gene matches. CDR1 is SGHDT, CDR2 YYEEEE, per germline.

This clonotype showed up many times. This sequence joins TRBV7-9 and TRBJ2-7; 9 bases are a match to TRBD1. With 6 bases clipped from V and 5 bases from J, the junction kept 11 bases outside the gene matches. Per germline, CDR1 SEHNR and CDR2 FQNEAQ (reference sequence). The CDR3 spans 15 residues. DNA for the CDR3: TGTGCCAGCAGTACTCCGGGACAGGGACATCACGAGCAGTACTTC. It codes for CASSTPGQGHHEQYF.